This is a list of T cell receptor beta chains from one sample in a study of cytomegalovirus exposure and HLA in healthy donors. The repertoire was sequenced with immunoSEQ multiplex PCR; TCRdb's copy has only in-frame clones and lacks some. The sample includes over 65,000 clones, around 79% of them seen just once. Source material: PBMCs. These receptor sequences come from a woman in her 30s in good health and CMV-seropositive. CDR3s include the opening cysteine and the closing phenylalanine or tryptophan. Fields, in order: J gene, clone size, D gene, V gene, CDR3 DNA, CDR3 protein. A D gene is named only where the DNA matches it firmly. The listing skips clone size in some rows; elsewhere it reads once, few, many or a size class.

>TRBJ2-5|NA|NA|TRBV28
TGTGCCAGCAGGTCCCCAGGGATCCAAGAGACCCAGTACTTC
CASRSPGIQETQYF
>TRBJ2-1|NA|TRBD2|TRBV29-1
TGCAGCGTTGAAGACCCGAGGACTAGCGTCAATGAGCAGTTCTTC
CSVEDPRTSVNEQFF
>TRBJ2-7|NA|TRBD2|TRBV10-3
TGTGCCACCTGCGAGCTAGCGGGAGGGGGCGAGCAGTACTTC
CATCELAGGGEQYF
>TRBJ2-7|NA|TRBD1|TRBV28
TGTGCCAGCAGGAACGGACAGGGTTTGAGACAGTACTTC
CASRNGQGLRQYF
>TRBJ1-3|NA|NA|TRBV6-6
TGTGCCAGCAGTTACCCAGTGAACCTCTCTGGAAACACCATATATTTT
CASSYPVNLSGNTIYF
>TRBJ2-5|NA|NA|TRBV15
TGTGCCACCAGCAGAGATAAGGAGGTATTCACAGAGACCCAGTACTTC
CATSRDKEVFTETQYF
>TRBJ2-2|NA|NA|TRBV12-5
TGTGCTAGTGGTTTGGGACAGAACACCGGGGAGCTGTTTTTT
CASGLGQNTGELFF
>TRBJ2-5|NA|TRBD2|TRBV7-2
TGTGCCAGCAGGGGAGGGCGAGAGACCCAGTACTTC
CASRGGRETQYF
>TRBJ2-1|few|NA|TRBV7-2
TGTGCCAGCAGACTTCAGAGCGCCTCCTACAATGAGCAGTTCTTC
CASRLQSASYNEQFF
>TRBJ2-7|NA|TRBD1|TRBV5-6
TGTGCCAGCAGCATGCCGGGACAGGGGGCGATCGGGACCTACGAGCAGTACTTC
CASSMPGQGAIGTYEQYF
>TRBJ1-6|NA|TRBD1|TRBV30
TGTGCCTGGAGGTACAGGGGTGTGAGGAATTCACCCCTCCACTTT
CAWRYRGVRNSPLHF
>TRBJ2-7|few|NA|TRBV19
TGTGCCAGTCTTAGTCCAAATACCTACGAGCAGTACTTC
CASLSPNTYEQYF
>TRBJ2-1|NA|NA|TRBV4-2
TGTGCCAGCATGGGGGCGGAGTACAATGAGCAGTTCTTC
CASMGAEYNEQFF
>TRBJ2-1|once|TRBD2|TRBV5-1
TGCGCCAGCAGCTTCCTAGCGGGGACCTACAATGAGCAGTTCTTC
CASSFLAGTYNEQFF
>TRBJ2-1|NA|TRBD2|TRBV5-1
TGCGCCAGCGGGGTCACCGGGACTACAAACAATGAGCAGTTCTTC
CASGVTGTTNNEQFF
>TRBJ2-7|NA|NA|TRBV7-2
TGTGCCAGCAGCTGGACACCGTACGAGCAGTACTTC
CASSWTPYEQYF
>TRBJ2-7|NA|TRBD2|TRBV2
TGTGCCAGCAGTGGCTCGAGCGGGAACTACGAGCAGTACTTC
CASSGSSGNYEQYF
>TRBJ2-1|NA|NA|TRBV7-2
TGTGCCAGCAGCACCCGACTGAGCGGGTTCTCCTACAATGAGCAGTTCTTC
CASSTRLSGFSYNEQFF
>TRBJ1-3|NA|NA|TRBV6-1
TGTGCCAGCAGTGAAAGGGCCAGGAGGGACACCATATATTTT
CASSERARRDTIYF
>TRBJ2-7|NA|TRBD1|TRBV4-3
TGCGCCAGCAGCCAATTTACTGACAGGGGAGAGTGCGAGCAGTACTTC
CASSQFTDRGECEQYF
>TRBJ2-1|NA|TRBD2|TRBV11-2
TGTGCCAGCAGCTTCTTCCCCGGGACTAGCGTGGAGGATGAGCAGTTCTTC
CASSFFPGTSVEDEQFF
>TRBJ2-7|NA|TRBD2|TRBV11-2
TGTGCCAGCAGCTTGGGACTAGCGAAAGAGCAGTACTTC
CASSLGLAKEQYF
>TRBJ2-1|NA|TRBD2|TRBV11-2
TGTGCCAGCAGCTTAGGGATTCTAGCGGGAGGGAAGAATGAGCAGTTCTTC
CASSLGILAGGKNEQFF
>TRBJ1-4|NA|NA|TRBV27
TGTGCCAGCAGACCTATCGGAGGGCGGGAAAAACTGTTTTTT
CASRPIGGREKLFF
>TRBJ2-5|NA|TRBD2|TRBV28
TGTGCCAGCAGGTGGGGACTAGCGGGACGGGAGACCCAGTACTTC
CASRWGLAGRETQYF
>TRBJ1-5|few|NA|TRBV6-4
TGTGCCAGCAGTGGGGACACAGGAGGCAATCAGCCCCAGCATTTT
CASSGDTGGNQPQHF
>TRBJ2-1|NA|NA|TRBV7-2
TGTGCCAGCAGCTTAGTTAGTCAATCCTACAATGAGCAGTTCTTC
CASSLVSQSYNEQFF
>TRBJ2-2|NA|NA|TRBV2
TGTGCCAGCAGATCAGACTTAGGGGTCGGGGAGCTGTTTTTT
CASRSDLGVGELFF
>TRBJ2-1|NA|TRBD2|TRBV19
TGTGCCAGTAGGTCCGGGACTAGCGGGAGGGACAATGAGCAGTTCTTC
CASRSGTSGRDNEQFF
>TRBJ2-7|NA|NA|TRBV27
TGTGCCAGCATCTCCAGCTCCTACGAGCAGTACTTC
CASISSSYEQYF
>TRBJ2-7|once|NA|TRBV6-1
TGTGCCAGCAGTGCAACCTACGAGCAGTACTTC
CASSATYEQYF
>TRBJ1-1|NA|TRBD1|TRBV19
TGTGCCAGCACAGGGGACAGGGCCAACATGAACACTGAAGCTTTCTTT
CASTGDRANMNTEAFF
>TRBJ1-5|NA|NA|TRBV25-1
TGTGCCAGCAGTAGGGGGAATCAGCCCCAGCATTTT
CASSRGNQPQHF
>TRBJ1-2|few|TRBD1|TRBV5-1
TGCGCCAGCAGCGCCTCCGGGACAGGGTTCGATGGCTACACCTTC
CASSASGTGFDGYTF
>TRBJ2-1|NA|TRBD2|TRBV27
TGTGCCAGCAGCCGCCGACTAGCGGGAGGGCCAAATGAGCAGTTCTTC
CASSRRLAGGPNEQFF
>TRBJ2-5|NA|TRBD2|TRBV7-9
TGTGCCAGCAGGCCAGCGGGAGGGTTCCAAGAGACCCAGTACTTC
CASRPAGGFQETQYF
>TRBJ2-7|NA|NA|TRBV28
TGTGCCAGCAGTTTGGGCTTCTCCTACGAGCAGTACTTC
CASSLGFSYEQYF
>TRBJ2-5|NA|TRBD2|TRBV5-1
TGCGCCAGCAGCTTTAGCGGGAGGGGAAAAGAGACCCAGTACTTC
CASSFSGRGKETQYF
>TRBJ2-7|NA|TRBD2|TRBV7-8
TGTGCCAGCAGCCCCCCCGGACTAGCAGACGAGCAGTACTTC
CASSPPGLADEQYF
>TRBJ1-4|NA|TRBD1|TRBV28
TGTGCCAGCCGTTTTGGGGACAGTGGGGAAAAACTGTTTTTT
CASRFGDSGEKLFF
>TRBJ2-7|medium-sized|NA|TRBV28
TGTGCCAGCAGTACCGCTGGGGACTTCAACTCCTACGAGCAGTACTTC
CASSTAGDFNSYEQYF
>TRBJ2-1|NA|NA|TRBV4-2
TGTGCCAGCAGCCAAGCACTCGGTGAGCAGTTCTTC
CASSQALGEQFF
>TRBJ1-3|NA|NA|TRBV7-9
TGTGCCAGCAGCTTAACCGGGGGGGCCGTCTCTGGAAACACCATATATTTT
CASSLTGGAVSGNTIYF
>TRBJ2-1|NA|NA|TRBV5-1
TGCGCCAGCAGCTTGAGTAGCGGAGCCTACAATGAGCAGTTCTTC
CASSLSSGAYNEQFF
>TRBJ2-3|once|NA|TRBV27
TGTGCCAGCAGCGTTAGGGGCCGGAGCACAGATACGCAGTATTTT
CASSVRGRSTDTQYF
>TRBJ1-1|few|NA|TRBV10-3
TGTGCCATCAGTGAGGGAGACAGGACGAACACTGAAGCTTTCTTT
CAISEGDRTNTEAFF
>TRBJ2-5|NA|TRBD2|TRBV30
TGTGCCTGGGGAACAGCCGGGACTACCCGGCAAGAGACCCAGTACTTC
CAWGTAGTTRQETQYF
>TRBJ2-1|NA|NA|TRBV27
TGTGCCAGCAGTCCCATACAGGGTATTGCCTTCGCGGATGAGCAGTTCTTC
CASSPIQGIAFADEQFF
>TRBJ2-7|NA|TRBD2|TRBV28
TGTGCCAGCAGTTTAAATAGCGGGATTAGCTACGAGCAGTACTTC
CASSLNSGISYEQYF
>TRBJ2-7|NA|TRBD1|TRBV28
TGTGCCAGCAGTAGACAGGGGAGCCCCTACGAGCAGTACTTC
CASSRQGSPYEQYF
>TRBJ2-1|NA|TRBD1|TRBV5-4
TGTGCCAGCAGCTTGGCCGGGACAGGTAGATACAATGAGCAGTTCTTC
CASSLAGTGRYNEQFF
>TRBJ2-1|NA|TRBD2|TRBV7-2
TGTGCCAGCAGCCCCTCGATCACTAGCGCGTACAATGAGCAGTTCTTC
CASSPSITSAYNEQFF
>TRBJ1-4|NA|TRBD1|TRBV7-8
TGTGCCAGCAGCTCTATCCGGGACAGACAGAATGAAAAACTGTTTTTT
CASSSIRDRQNEKLFF
>TRBJ1-6|medium-sized|NA|TRBV6-4
TGTGCCAGCAGTGACTCGGGCAGTTCACCCCTCCACTTT
CASSDSGSSPLHF
>TRBJ1-2|once|NA|TRBV13
TGTGCCAGCACCCAGTGGGGTAGCGGTGGCTACACCTTC
CASTQWGSGGYTF
>TRBJ1-1|NA|TRBD1|TRBV6-1
TGTGCCAGCATGGGGACAGGGAGAACTGAAGCTTTCTTT
CASMGTGRTEAFF
>TRBJ1-1|NA|NA|TRBV18
TGTGCCAGCTCACAAGGCGGGGCGGTGAACACTGAAGCTTTCTTT
CASSQGGAVNTEAFF
>TRBJ1-1|NA|NA|TRBV11-3
TGTGCCAGCAGCTTAGGCGGGGCAGTCGATGAAGCTTTCTTT
CASSLGGAVDEAFF
>TRBJ2-1|NA|NA|TRBV28
TGTGCCAGCATAGAGGGCGTCGCCTACAATGAGCAGTTCTTC
CASIEGVAYNEQFF
>TRBJ2-7|NA|TRBD2|TRBV11-1
TGTGCCAGCAGCGCAACTAGCGGGAGGTACTCCTACGAGCAGTACTTC
CASSATSGRYSYEQYF